Listed below are T cell receptor beta chains from one sample, sequenced in a study of CD8+ T cells in alopecia areata. Profiling relied on immunoSEQ multiplex PCR, and the TCRdb table lists in-frame clones only, not all of them. The sample has more than 110,000 clones; roughly four fifths are singletons. Sample: CD8+ T cells sorted from blood, taken at week 4, from a patient treated with tofacitinib. These receptor sequences come from a human donor with alopecia areata. Both conserved end residues are part of each CDR3.

V,CDR3
TRBV27,CASHTGNEQYF
TRBV27,CASSPIGAGETQYF
TRBV11-2,CASTKTGQIYNEQFF
TRBV7-2,CASSLGVGAGREQYF
TRBV5-1,CASSRPPSGHQETQYF
TRBV2,CASSDYVGEQFF
TRBV11-2,CASSSGGRVPGANVLTF
TRBV4-1,CASSQDFGDEAFTPYEQYF
TRBV11-2,CASSYSTSGGQETQYF
TRBV5-4,CASSLAGQGTYGYTF
TRBV6-5,CASGLGLHTGELFF
TRBV29-1,CSVEGPDRYGYTF
TRBV2,CASSEAGVLNSYEQYF
TRBV29-1,CSVEGQGAEETQYF
TRBV29-1,CSVEGGPSFYEQFF
TRBV27,CASSRQDPPDTQYF
TRBV27,CASSPLSHGTVLETQYF
TRBV7-9,CASSPGDSLTITEAFF
TRBV5-6,CASSSGFNNEKLFF
TRBV5-1,CASSPGGGGQNQPQHF
TRBV29-1,CSVLRGLYGYTF
TRBV5-1,CASSLGPSGESYEQYF
TRBV12-5,CASGLYGAGSQPQHF
TRBV4-1,CASSQEGHQYEQYF
TRBV25-1,CASRTGTGFYEQYF
TRBV2,CASSDPGQGSYEQYF
TRBV5-6,CASSDSTGLEQYF
TRBV27,CASSPWTGLDQYF